This T cell receptor (beta chain) was sequenced in a study of blood T cell repertoires in COVID-19. Background on the study: PBMCs, B-cell-depleted T cells, or T cells provided the cDNA or gDNA that made up the material.

Authors' data handling: Amplification of reference gene primers provided the estimated nucleated cell counts. Only in-frame clones appear in the TCRdb table, and some are missing; sequencing was by immunoSEQ multiplex PCR. V, J and clone size reflect that table, while D and trimming were determined from the DNA. Counted here are about 400,000 clones, nearly 90% occurring once; the ten biggest clones make up over 1.5%. V was trimmed by 1 base and J by 3 bases, leaving 8 bases between them. The CDR3 runs to 14 residues. CDR1 is SGHDT, CDR2 YYEEEE, per germline. Study members were between 18 and 89 years old and lived in over 20 US regions. Grouping used clinical history reported by participants in a survey and questionnaire.

The V and J genes are TRBV5-6 and TRBJ1-3, with unresolved D. This sequence was found in a woman younger than 30 with acute COVID-19. Material: PBMCs or T cells enriched from blood (not recorded which). The CDR3 loop reads CASSLSGGGNTIYF. The CDR3 DNA is TGTGCCAGCAGCTTGTCGGGTGGTGGAAACACCATATATTTT.